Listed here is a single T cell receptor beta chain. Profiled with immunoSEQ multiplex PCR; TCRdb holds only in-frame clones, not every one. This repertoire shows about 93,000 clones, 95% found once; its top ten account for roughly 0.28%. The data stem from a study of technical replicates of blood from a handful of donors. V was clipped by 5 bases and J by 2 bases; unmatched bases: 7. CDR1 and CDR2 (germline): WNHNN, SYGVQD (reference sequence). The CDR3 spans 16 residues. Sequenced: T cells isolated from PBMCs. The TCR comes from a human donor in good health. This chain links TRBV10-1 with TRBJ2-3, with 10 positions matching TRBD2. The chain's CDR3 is CASSLRTSGLTDTQYF. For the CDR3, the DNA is TGCGCCAGCAGTCTGCGGACTAGCGGACTCACAGATACGCAGTATTTT.